The T cell receptor beta chain under discussion was sequenced for a study of blood T cell repertoires in COVID-19. For the study at large: Samples of COVID-19 (acute and convalescent) were obtained from the United States, Italy and Spain. The analysed material was cDNA or gDNA that came from T cells, B-cell-depleted T cells, or PBMCs.

In the original analysis: By means of reference gene primer amplification, nucleated cell counts were estimated. Data came from immunoSEQ multiplex PCR; TCRdb stores just in-frame clones and leaves some out. The V and J calls and the clone size are those of that table, but D and trimming were determined from the DNA. This sample has approximately 240,000 clones, with around nine tenths found just once. Trimming pared 4 bases from V and 6 bases from J, leaving 9 bases between. The CDR3 covers 11 residues. The germline V gene encodes CDR1 SQVTM and CDR2 ANQGSEA. The sample consisted of peripheral blood. This TCR came from a woman between 18 and 29 years old who had recovered from COVID-19. V and J are TRBV29-1 and TRBJ1-2; D perhaps matches TRBD1 (6 bases). CDR3 protein: CSVGKGDGYTF. The DNA of the CDR3 is TGCAGCGTTGGCAAGGGGGATGGCTACACCTTC.